A single sample is the source of the 21 T cell receptor beta chains below, sequenced in a study of blood T cells in healthy people across ages. A sample-barcoded 5' primer and a J-beta primer mix were used in a second PCR of about 7 to 12 cycles. MiXCR, applied by TCRdb to the 5' RACE reads, yields one record per CDR3 protein. The data contain 800,000 to 1,300,000 distinct CDR3 sequences, around 25% of them singletons. The same specimen was also included in a second study, on T cells of mothers and their children.

Specimen: blood. The origin of the receptors is a girl aged 2 to 10 in good health.

This sequence joins TRBV3-1 and TRBJ2-2; no clear D. The germline V gene encodes CDR1 LGHDT and CDR2 YNNKEL (reference sequence). The CDR3 is made up of 17 amino acids. Trimming cost V 0 bases and J 5 bases, with 16 bases left between them. The CDR3 DNA reads TGTGCCAGCAGCCAAGATGCGGCCCGGATGAGGACCGGGGAGCTGTTTTTT. Translation: CASSQDAARMRTGELFF.

This clonotype has more than one count but fewer than ten. This chain uses TRBV7-9 with TRBJ1-1; D may be TRBD1 (5 bases). Germline V gene data show CDR1 as SEHNR and CDR2 as FQNEAQ (reference sequence). Trimming removed 2 bases from V and 3 bases from J, with 16 bases in between. The CDR3 runs to 16 residues. CDR3 nucleotides: TGTGCCAGCAGCTTAATCGGAGGGGCCAGGGACACTGAAGCTTTCTTT. It codes for CASSLIGGARDTEAFF.

V usage is TRBV4-3 and J usage is TRBJ1-5; D call uncertain. CDR3 size: 17 residues. CDR1 and CDR2 from the germline V gene are LGHNA and YSLEER. The ends were cut back, 3 bases at V and 2 bases at J, with 17 bases in the middle. In DNA form, the CDR3 reads TGCGCCAGCAGCCACGAACATGGGCCGTATGGCAATCAGCCCCAGCATTTT. This gives the protein CASSHEHGPYGNQPQHF.

The chain couples TRBV29-1 to TRBJ2-5, with D tentatively TRBD1 or TRBD2 (5 bases each). With the DNA end fitting TRBJ2-1 better, the J assignment may be wrong. Per germline, CDR1 SQVTM and CDR2 ANQGSEA. This CDR3 region has 15 residues. The CDR3 protein is CSALSWDLKDNEQFF. Written as DNA, the CDR3 is TGCAGCGCACTGTCCTGGGACCTAAAGGACAATGAGCAGTTCTTC.

This clonotype was observed a few times. V gene TRBV12-5 combines with J gene TRBJ2-3; 7 bases are a match to TRBD2. From germline, CDR1 is LGHNT and CDR2 FRNRAP. The CDR3 contains 17 residues. With 7 bases clipped from V and 4 bases from J, the junction kept 17 bases outside the gene matches. CDR3 sequence: CASVYSTEAGPSDTQYF. CDR3 DNA: TGTGCTAGTGTCTACTCAACTGAAGCGGGGCCCTCAGATACGCAGTATTTT.

This clonotype was detected many times. This chain uses TRBV10-2 with TRBJ2-5; D is perhaps TRBD1 or TRBD2 (5 bases each). V shed 3 bases and J shed 5 bases, with 10 bases lying between them. The CDR3 extends over 13 amino acids. Germline CDR1 WSHSY, CDR2 SAAADI. CDR3 sequence reads: CASSDIEGETQYF. The DNA of the CDR3 is TGCGCCAGCAGTGACATCGAGGGGGAGACCCAGTACTTC.

The chain combines TRBV12-3 or TRBV12-4 with TRBJ2-3, with TRBD2 identical over 13 bases. CDR3 length: 14 residues. V lost 8 bases, J lost 4 bases, and 3 bases stayed unmatched. The DNA for the CDR3 is TGTGCCAGCCGACTAGCGGGAGGATCAGATACGCAGTATTTT. This codes for CASRLAGGSDTQYF.

This clonotype was counted between two and nine times. This sequence joins TRBV7-2 and TRBJ2-1, with 8 bases fitting TRBD2. Germline V gene sequence: CDR1 SGHTA, CDR2 FQGNSA. CDR3 length equals 16 residues. V shed 0 bases, J shed 4 bases, and the junction held 5 bases outside the gene matches. The CDR3, as DNA: TGTGCCAGCAGCTTAGCGGGCGGGGGGACTTACAATGAGCAGTTCTTC. Amino acid sequence: CASSLAGGGTYNEQFF.

The J gene is TRBJ1-1, the V gene TRBV15; D uncertain. Trimming cost V 4 bases and J 3 bases, with 15 bases left between them. CDR1 LNHNV and CDR2 YYDKDF come from the germline V gene (reference sequence). This CDR3 region has 15 residues. Here the CDR3 DNA reads TGTGCCACCAGCAAAACCGGGCCGATCCACACTGAAGCTTTCTTT. This translates into CATSKTGPIHTEAFF.

This clonotype was counted a few times. In DNA, the CDR3 is TGTGCCAGCAGCTTATGGGACCGCTTTCGGGGGACCCAGTACTTC. Amino acids: CASSLWDRFRGTQYF. This chain joins TRBV7-6 and TRBJ2-5; the D call may be TRBD1 or TRBD2 (5 bases each). Germline V CDR1 and CDR2: SGHVS, FNYEAQ. V was cut by 2 bases and J by 7 bases, with 17 bases left in between. CDR3 length: 15 residues.

This rearrangement joins TRBV4-1 to TRBJ1-1; D not certain. CDR3 length equals 13 residues. Germline V CDR1 and CDR2: MGHRA, YSYEKL. V lost 0 bases to trimming and J lost 4 bases, with 6 bases between them. In nucleotides, the CDR3 is TGCGCCAGCAGCCAAGAGCGGACCACTGAAGCTTTCTTT. Protein: CASSQERTTEAFF.

This clonotype occurred a few times. This chain links TRBV2 with TRBJ2-2; 8 positions match TRBD1. This CDR3 is built from 16 residues. Trimming removed 4 bases from V and 5 bases from J; junction bases left unmatched: 9. The V gene's germline CDR1 is SNHLY and CDR2 FYNNEI. The CDR3 nucleotides are TGTGCCAGCAGTGGTTCGGGGACAGGCAATACCGGGGAGCTGTTTTTT. It specifies CASSGSGTGNTGELFF. The entire variable domain, with the rest obtained from reference TRBV2 and TRBJ2-2, is as follows: EPEVTQTPSHQVTQMGQEVILRCVPISNHLYFYWYRQILGQKVEFLVSFYNNEISEKSEIFDDQFSVERPDGSNFTLKIRSTKLEDSAMYFCASSGSGTGNTGELFFGEGSRLTVL.

The count of this clonotype is one. J is TRBJ1-5 and V is TRBV6-6; D not certain. Germline V gene data show CDR1 as MNHNY and CDR2 as SVGAGI (reference sequence). The CDR3 has 12 amino acids. With 8 bases removed from V and 6 bases from J, the gap between germline ends came to 11 bases. The CDR3 protein is CASGPSFQPQHF. The CDR3 DNA sequence: TGTGCCAGCGGACCGAGCTTTCAGCCCCAGCATTTT.

This chain links TRBV7-3 with TRBJ2-3; 9 nucleotides align to TRBD1. The germline V gene encodes CDR1 SGHTA and CDR2 FQGTGA. The CDR3 loop spans 16 amino acids. Germline trimming cut 5 bases from V and 5 bases from J; bases unmatched to any gene: 11. CDR3 nucleotide sequence: TGTGCCAGCAGCCTAATGGGACAGGGTGATGGAGATACGCAGTATTTT. Translating it yields CASSLMGQGDGDTQYF.

CDR3 region: CSVPGPTGGYTF. CDR3 sequence (DNA): TGCAGCGTTCCCGGGCCCACGGGCGGCTACACCTTC. This chain joins TRBV29-1 and TRBJ1-2; D is unresolved. The CDR3 loop spans 12 amino acids. Germline V gene sequence: CDR1 SQVTM, CDR2 ANQGSEA. Trimming pared 5 bases from V and 8 bases from J, leaving 15 bases between.

The rearrangement uses TRBV5-1 and TRBJ2-7; no definite D call. CDR3 length: 15 residues. Trimming cost V 0 bases and J 1 base, with 11 bases left between them. Germline V gene sequence: CDR1 SGHRS, CDR2 YFSETQ. CDR3 loop: CASSLGAGNSYEQYF. Here the CDR3 DNA reads TGCGCCAGCAGCTTGGGGGCAGGAAATTCCTACGAGCAGTACTTC.

CDR3 coding DNA: TGTGCCAGCAGTCCGGCGATTTCCCCCCACTATGGCTACACCTTC. Protein product: CASSPAISPHYGYTF. This chain connects TRBV27 to TRBJ1-2; D unclear. There are 15 residues in the CDR3. The germline V and J ends were trimmed by 5 bases and 3 bases, with 16 bases remaining between them. Germline CDR1 and CDR2: MNHEY and SMNVEV (reference sequence).

This rearrangement joins TRBV4-3 to TRBJ2-7; D may be TRBD1 or TRBD2 (6 bases each). The V and J ends lost 3 bases and 7 bases respectively, with 16 bases between them. The germline gives CDR1 LGHNA, CDR2 YSLEER. The CDR3 covers 14 residues. The CDR3 sequence: CASSHDRSRGEQYF. CDR3 bases: TGCGCCAGCAGCCATGACAGGTCCCGGGGGGAGCAGTACTTC.

This clonotype was counted between two and nine times. The rearrangement uses TRBV7-8 and TRBJ2-5, with 8 nucleotides matching TRBD2. The CDR3 sequence is 16 residues long. Germline CDR1 SGHVS, CDR2 FQNEAQ. V gave up 5 bases and J gave up 5 bases; unmatched junction bases: 13. CDR3 sequence: CASSRPTSGGEETQYF. CDR3 coding DNA: TGTGCCAGCAGCCGACCAACTAGCGGCGGTGAGGAGACCCAGTACTTC.

This clonotype was observed a few times. The rearrangement joins TRBV9 to TRBJ2-3; D not certain. Germline V gene data show CDR1 as SGDLS and CDR2 as YYNGEE. V shed 0 bases and J shed 4 bases, with 9 bases lying between them. This CDR3 contains 14 residues. The CDR3 DNA follows: TGTGCCAGCAGCGTAGAAAGTATTGCAGATACGCAGTATTTT. It encodes CASSVESIADTQYF.

In DNA, the CDR3 is TGTGCCAGCAGCTTAAGGGGGGGATACTATGGCTACACCTTC. Protein product: CASSLRGGYYGYTF. The chain links TRBV7-9 to TRBJ1-2; TRBD1 might be the D (6 bases). Germline V CDR1 and CDR2: SEHNR, FQNEAQ (reference sequence). The CDR3 runs to 14 residues. V was pared by 2 bases and J by 3 bases, with 10 bases between. The full variable domain, rest sourced from reference TRBV7-9 and TRBJ1-2, is DTGVSQNPRHKITKRGQNVTFRCDPISEHNRLYWYRQTLGQGPEFLTYFQNEAQLEKSRLLSDRFSAERPKGSFSTLEIQRTEQGDSAMYLCASSLRGGYYGYTFGSGTRLTVV.